The TCR beta chain described here comes from a study of blood T cell repertoires in COVID-19. For the study at large: The origin of the acute and convalescent COVID-19 samples was the United States, Italy and Spain. T cells, B-cell-depleted T cells, or PBMCs provided the cDNA or gDNA that served as material.

V shed 3 bases and J 4 bases; nucleotides not matched to a gene: 8. The CDR3 length is 16 residues. Germline V gene data show CDR1 as MGHRA and CDR2 as YSYEKL. Per the original data handling: Estimation of nucleated cell counts was performed using reference gene primer amplification. Data came from immunoSEQ multiplex PCR; TCRdb stores just in-frame clones and leaves some out. V and J calls and clone size follow that table, whereas D and trimming were derived from the DNA. The sample includes 93,000 or so clones, about 80% of them seen just once. Sequencing was done on a sample of peripheral blood. This clonotype originated in a human donor in a cohort sampled during active COVID-19. This rearrangement joins TRBV4-1 to TRBJ1-3; TRBD1 matches 8 bases. The DNA of the CDR3 is TGCGCCAGCAGCCAGAGACAGGGGCATGAAGGAAACACCATATATTTT. Translating gives CASSQRQGHEGNTIYF.